This T cell receptor beta chain was captured by sequencing in a study of T cell changes during pregnancy in multiple sclerosis. Trimming stripped 3 bases from V and 3 bases from J, with 8 bases between. There are 13 residues in the CDR3. Germline CDR1 is KGHSH and CDR2 is LQKENI. Profiling relied on immunoSEQ multiplex PCR, and the TCRdb table lists in-frame clones only, not all of them. The sample includes roughly 110,000 clones, about 90% of them seen just once. This sequence was found in a female donor with multiple sclerosis, enrolled in a pregnancy study. The source material was peripheral blood, sampled before pregnancy. This chain joins TRBV18 and TRBJ1-2; possibly TRBD1 for D (5 bases). This CDR3 reads CASSPEQDYGYTF. The CDR3 DNA is TGTGCCAGCTCACCGGAACAGGACTATGGCTACACCTTC.